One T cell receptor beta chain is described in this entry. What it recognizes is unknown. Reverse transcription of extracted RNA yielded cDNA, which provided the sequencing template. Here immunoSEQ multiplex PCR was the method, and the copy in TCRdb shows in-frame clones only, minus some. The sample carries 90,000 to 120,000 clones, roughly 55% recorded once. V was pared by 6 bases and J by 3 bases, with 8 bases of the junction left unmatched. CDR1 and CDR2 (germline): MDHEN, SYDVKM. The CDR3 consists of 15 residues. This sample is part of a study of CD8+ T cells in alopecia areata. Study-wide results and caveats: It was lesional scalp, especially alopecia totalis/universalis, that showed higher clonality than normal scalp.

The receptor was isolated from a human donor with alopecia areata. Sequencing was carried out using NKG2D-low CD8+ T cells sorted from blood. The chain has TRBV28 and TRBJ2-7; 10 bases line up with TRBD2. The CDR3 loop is CASSSHLAGDYEQYF. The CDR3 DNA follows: TGTGCCAGCAGCTCCCACCTAGCGGGGGACTACGAGCAGTACTTC.